These 29 T cell receptor beta chains were all obtained from the same sample, sequenced in a study of tumor T cells in aggressive B-cell lymphoma. The assay was immunoSEQ multiplex PCR, and TCRdb's table has in-frame clones only and misses some. The sample lists some 7,800 clones, about 81% occurring once. The sequenced material came from tumor tissue. The receptors derive from an adult with diffuse large B cell lymphoma.

The chain recombines TRBV2 with TRBJ2-7; 10 bases align to TRBD1. The V segment lost 5 bases and the J segment 0 bases; nucleotides outside the gene matches: 4. In germline, CDR1 is SNHLY, CDR2 FYNNEI. CDR3 length equals 15 residues. The CDR3 here is CASSPGQGSSYEQYV. As DNA, the CDR3 is TGTGCCAGCAGTCCGGGACAGGGGAGCTCCTACGAGCAGTACGTC.

This clone has a handful of counts. This chain joins TRBV15 and TRBJ2-1, with D possibly being TRBD2 (6 bases). Germline lookup yields CDR1 LNHNV and CDR2 YYDKDF (reference sequence). This CDR3 is 13 amino acids long. Trimming stripped 7 bases from V and 9 bases from J, with 16 bases between. The DNA of the CDR3 is TGTGCCACCACCGGAGGAGGGAATGGTGAGCAGTTCTTC. It is translated as CATTGGGNGEQFF.

The chain is built from TRBV4-2 and TRBJ2-2; no firm D call. Germline values: CDR1 LGHNA, CDR2 YNFKEQ. V was cut by 0 bases and J by 1 base, with 9 bases left in between. CDR3 size: 16 residues. CDR3 loop: CASSQDYQENTGELFF. The CDR3 DNA follows: TGTGCCAGCAGCCAAGATTACCAGGAGAACACCGGGGAGCTGTTTTTT.

This chain uses TRBV4-1 with TRBJ1-2, with 9 bases identical to TRBD1. J gave up 2 bases and V 4 bases, and 5 bases lay outside the gene matches. Germline values: CDR1 MGHRA, CDR2 YSYEKL. CDR3 length equals 15 residues. CDR3 bases: TGCGCCAGCAGCCGTGGGGGACAGGGAAACTATGGCTACACCTTC. It is translated as CASSRGGQGNYGYTF.

The chain joins TRBV7-2 to TRBJ1-4, with D unclear. V was cut by 1 base and J by 8 bases, with 14 bases left in between. CDR1 SGHTA and CDR2 FQGNSA come from the germline V gene. The CDR3 length is 15 residues. CDR3 region: CASSLVETRREKLFF. CDR3 bases: TGTGCCAGCAGCTTAGTCGAGACAAGAAGGGAAAAACTGTTTTTT.

The chain has TRBV28 and TRBJ2-1, with D tentatively TRBD1 (6 bases). The CDR3 has 15 amino acids. Trimming left V 6 bases short and J 9 bases short, with 21 bases between. Germline CDR1 reads MDHEN; CDR2 reads SYDVKM. The chain's CDR3 is CASSQMGVDSREQFF. CDR3 nucleotides: TGTGCCAGCAGCCAAATGGGGGTGGACAGTCGTGAGCAGTTCTTC. The full variable domain, in which reference TRBV28 and TRBJ2-1 provide the parts outside the CDR3, is DVKVTQSSRYLVKRTGEKVFLECVQDMDHENMFWYRQDPGLGLRLIYFSYDVKMKEKGDIPEGYSVSREKKERFSLILESASTNQTSMYLCASSQMGVDSREQFFGPGTRLTVL.

CDR3 nucleotides: TGTGCCAGCAGCGTCTCGGGACAGGCCTACGAGCAGTACTTC. It yields the protein CASSVSGQAYEQYF. This chain links TRBV7-9 with TRBJ2-7; 8 bases are shared with TRBD1. This CDR3 has 14 residues. From germline, CDR1 is SEHNR and CDR2 FQNEAQ (reference sequence). V lost 5 bases and J lost 2; bases outside the gene matches: 5.

The CDR3 is CASSGRQGGTEAFF. The DNA for the CDR3 is TGTGCCAGCAGCGGACGCCAGGGTGGGACTGAAGCTTTCTTT. This chain links TRBV7-9 with TRBJ1-1; D is perhaps TRBD1 (5 bases). Germline assignment: CDR1 SEHNR and CDR2 FQNEAQ (reference sequence). CDR3 size: 14 residues. V was cut by 5 bases and J by 5 bases, with 15 bases left in between.

V is TRBV28 and J is TRBJ2-5, with D possibly TRBD2 on 6 matching bases. The end of the DNA is better explained by TRBJ2-7, so the J call may be wrong. Germline V gives CDR1 MDHEN, CDR2 SYDVKM. The length of the CDR3 is 14 residues. The CDR3 DNA follows: TGTGCCAGCACCCGCCCGGGAGCGACTTACGAGCAGTACTTC. Amino acid sequence: CASTRPGATYEQYF.

The CDR3 here is CASSDSFLETQYF. The CDR3 coding sequence is TGTGCCAGCAGTGACAGTTTTCTCGAGACCCAGTACTTC. The chain employs TRBV6-5 and TRBJ2-5, with TRBD1 as a possible D gene (5 bases). The V end lost 5 bases, the J end lost 5 bases, and 12 bases lay between the germline ends. CDR1 MNHEY and CDR2 SVGAGI come from the germline V gene. CDR3 length: 13 amino acids.

The CDR3 DNA reads TGTGCCAGCAGTCAACAGGGTATGGAGGAAAAACTGTTTTTT. Encoded protein: CASSQQGMEEKLFF. J is TRBJ1-4 and V is TRBV9; maybe TRBD1 (6 bases). The V gene lost 5 bases and the J gene lost 8 bases, with 16 bases spanning the gap. Germline-derived CDR1 and CDR2 are SGDLS and YYNGEE. The CDR3 is made up of 14 amino acids.

The chain is built from TRBV4-1 and TRBJ2-7, with D perhaps TRBD2 (5 bases). Between the trimmed V and J ends, which lost 2 bases and 3 bases, there was a span of 17 bases. Germline V lookup: CDR1 MGHRA, CDR2 YSYEKL. The CDR3 runs 16 residues. CDR3 sequence reads: CASSQLYETAGYEQYF. The CDR3 bases are TGCGCCAGCAGCCAACTCTACGAGACGGCGGGCTACGAGCAGTACTTC.

The CDR3 coding sequence is TGTGCCAGCAGCGACGACAGTAGCAATCAGCCCCAGCATTTT. Protein sequence: CASSDDSSNQPQHF. This chain links TRBV7-8 with TRBJ1-5, with a weak D call TRBD1 (5 bases). The CDR3 spans 14 residues. V was trimmed by 5 bases and J by 0 bases, leaving 8 bases between them. Looked up from germline, CDR1 is SGHVS and CDR2 is FQNEAQ.

This clone was found once. This chain uses TRBV30 with TRBJ2-7; 9 nucleotides match TRBD1. The CDR3 contains 11 residues. With V trimmed by 8 bases and J by 5 bases, 4 bases remained unmatched. Germline V gene lookup returns CDR1 GTSNPN and CDR2 SVGIG (reference sequence). The CDR3 region is CAGQGWDEQYF. CDR3 nucleotides: TGTGCCGGACAGGGGTGGGACGAGCAGTACTTC. Full variable domain (outside the CDR3, taken from reference TRBV30 and TRBJ2-7): SQTIHQWPATLVQPVGSPLSLECTVEGTSNPNLYWYRQAAGRGLQLLFYSVGIGQISSEVPQNLSASRPQDRQFILSSKKLLLSDSGFYLCAGQGWDEQYFGPGTRLTVT.

V and J are TRBV19 and TRBJ1-2; TRBD1 matches at 7 bases. The CDR3 runs to 15 residues. Germline V gene data show CDR1 as LNHDA and CDR2 as SQIVND (reference sequence). V gave up 5 bases and J gave up 0 bases; unmatched junction bases: 6. The CDR3 loop reads CASSAPTGANYGYTF. CDR3 bases: TGTGCCAGTAGTGCTCCCACAGGGGCTAACTATGGCTACACCTTC.

The J gene is TRBJ2-1, the V gene TRBV4-1; 11 bases are a match to TRBD2. CDR3 size: 13 residues. Germline-derived CDR1 and CDR2 are MGHRA and YSYEKL. V lost 1 base, J lost 12 bases, and 2 bases stayed unmatched. The CDR3 loop reads CASSQGGTSGQFF. CDR3 DNA sequence: TGCGCCAGCAGCCAAGGCGGGACTAGCGGGCAGTTCTTC.

This clone appeared once. This chain joins TRBV9 and TRBJ2-7; 7 positions match TRBD2. The CDR3 totals 15 residues. V lost 2 bases, J lost 4 bases, and 9 bases stayed unmatched. Germline V gene sequence: CDR1 SGDLS, CDR2 YYNGEE. This CDR3 reads CASSVGSGETYEQYV. As DNA, the CDR3 is TGTGCCAGCAGCGTCGGCAGCGGGGAAACGTACGAGCAGTACGTC.

The gene calls are TRBV2 and TRBJ1-4, with D possibly being TRBD1 (5 bases). Germline V gene lookup returns CDR1 SNHLY and CDR2 FYNNEI. The length of the CDR3 is 14 residues. Trimming removed 7 bases at V and 8 bases at J, with 17 bases between. The CDR3 reads CASKEGGVGEKLFF. CDR3 nucleotide sequence: TGTGCCAGCAAAGAGGGAGGGGTTGGGGAAAAACTGTTTTTT.

This clone came up a few times. The genes are TRBV4-1 and TRBJ2-2, with D possibly TRBD2 on 5 matching bases. Germline CDR1 MGHRA, CDR2 YSYEKL. V lost 7 bases to trimming and J lost 3 bases, with 15 bases between them. The CDR3 consists of 15 residues. The CDR3 DNA follows: TGCGCCAGCAACTTGGGCCCCGGGGACACCGGGGAGCTGTTTTTT. Its translation is CASNLGPGDTGELFF.

There are a few counts of this clone. The chain is built from TRBV27 and TRBJ2-1; 8 nucleotides match TRBD2. The V segment lost 5 bases and the J segment 6 bases; nucleotides outside the gene matches: 9. CDR3 length equals 15 residues. Germline V gives CDR1 MNHEY, CDR2 SMNVEV (reference sequence). CDR3 amino acids: CASSRTSSLPNEQFF. The CDR3 bases are TGTGCCAGCAGTAGGACTAGCAGCCTCCCCAATGAGCAGTTCTTC.

The chain has TRBV28 and TRBJ2-7; TRBD1 matches at 9 bases. Losses at the gene ends were 4 bases for V and 0 bases for J; bases not matched to a gene: 10. This CDR3 region has 17 residues. Germline V CDR1 and CDR2: MDHEN, SYDVKM. CDR3 nucleotides: TGTGCCAGCAGTTCTGGGGGGACAGGGCACGTCTCCTACGAGCAGTACGTC. Amino acids: CASSSGGTGHVSYEQYV.

CDR3 bases: TGCGCCAGCAGCCAAGTAACAGGGGAACCTGGAAACACCATATATTTT. Its protein product is CASSQVTGEPGNTIYF. This chain uses TRBV4-1 with TRBJ1-3; 7 bases are a match to TRBD1. Germline loops: CDR1 MGHRA, CDR2 YSYEKL. CDR3 length: 16 amino acids. V dropped 1 base and J dropped 2; count of bases not matched to a gene: 5.

The J gene is TRBJ2-5, the V gene TRBV9; 7 nucleotides match TRBD2. The CDR3 covers 15 residues. V shed 0 bases, J shed 1 base, and the junction held 3 bases outside the gene matches. Germline CDR1 reads SGDLS; CDR2 reads YYNGEE. The CDR3 loop reads CASSVAGGIQETQYF. Written as DNA, the CDR3 is TGTGCCAGCAGCGTAGCGGGGGGAATCCAAGAGACCCAGTACTTC.

The V gene is TRBV2, the J gene TRBJ2-7, with 10 bases identical to TRBD1. Germline lookup yields CDR1 SNHLY and CDR2 FYNNEI. V lost 11 bases, J lost 3 bases, and 7 bases stayed unmatched. This CDR3 comprises 13 residues. For the CDR3, the DNA is TGTGCCTTCCCCGGGACAGGGGACTACGAGCAGTACTTC. Translated: CAFPGTGDYEQYF.

This chain uses TRBV7-9 with TRBJ2-7; maybe TRBD1 (6 bases). V gave up 1 base and J gave up 5 bases, with 15 bases separating them. This CDR3 has 15 amino acids. Germline V CDR1 and CDR2: SEHNR, FQNEAQ (reference sequence). The CDR3 DNA reads TGTGCCAGCAGCTTAGGGCCAGGGGTTACTCACGAGCAGTACTTC. Translating it yields CASSLGPGVTHEQYF.

The chain combines TRBV27 with TRBJ2-4; no clear D gene. This CDR3 region has 13 residues. Germline CDR1 and CDR2: MNHEY and SMNVEV (reference sequence). V lost 2 bases and J 5 bases, leaving 7 bases between the germline ends. The CDR3, as DNA: TGTGCCAGCAGTTTACAGAACCAAAACATTCAGTACTTC. This codes for CASSLQNQNIQYF.

A remark on this clone: One end of the junction varies from germline; a read error may be responsible. This chain uses TRBV7-9 with TRBJ1-5, with D uncertain. The germline V gene has CDR1 SEHNR and CDR2 FQNEAQ (reference sequence). CDR3 size: 14 residues. The CDR3 loop reads CASSTGDSNQLQHF. In DNA, the CDR3 is TGTGCCAGCAGCACCGGGGATAGCAATCAGCTCCAGCATTTT.

This chain connects TRBV4-2 to TRBJ2-1; 7 bases line up with TRBD1. The CDR3 covers 14 residues. V lost 4 bases, J lost 4 bases, and 4 bases stayed unmatched. Per germline, CDR1 LGHNA and CDR2 YNFKEQ. CDR3 region: CASSRDRVYNEQFF. The CDR3 DNA sequence: TGTGCCAGCAGCCGCGACAGGGTTTACAATGAGCAGTTCTTC.

The chain couples TRBV6-5 to TRBJ2-3; 7 positions agree with TRBD2. Germline V CDR1 and CDR2: MNHEY, SVGAGI. Losses at the gene ends were 2 bases for V and 0 bases for J; bases not matched to a gene: 5. The length of the CDR3 is 16 residues. The CDR3 reads CASSYAQRGSTDTQYF. CDR3 DNA: TGTGCCAGCAGTTACGCCCAGCGGGGAAGCACAGATACGCAGTATTTT.